These 20 T cell receptor beta chains came from one sample sequenced in a study of glioma-infiltrating T cells. Using RNA template, CDR3s of TCR alpha and beta were amplified with iRepertoire arm-PCR. TCRdb reprocessed the multiplex PCR reads with MiXCR, giving one entry per CDR3 protein. The table has 150,000 to 200,000 distinct CDR3 sequences, approximately 40% seen once; the top ten hold 4% to 6.5%. Material for sequencing was glioma tissue, nonneoplastic brain tissue, or PBMCs (not recorded which). These receptors came from a human donor with low-grade glioma or glioblastoma, undergoing nonglioma brain surgery, or in good health (not recorded which).

The sample holds many counts of this clonotype. V gene TRBV20-1 combines with J gene TRBJ2-7; D gene unclear. The V and J ends lost 0 bases and 2 bases respectively, with 11 bases between them. The CDR3 sequence is 14 residues long. CDR1 and CDR2 from the germline V gene are DFQATT and SNEGSKA (reference sequence). The CDR3 sequence is CSARDWVRTYEQYF. The DNA for the CDR3 is TGCAGTGCTAGAGATTGGGTCCGAACCTACGAGCAGTACTTC.

In regard to this clonotype: It may be a read error: a sequence one base away is much more abundant. The final CDR3 position lacks the conserved phenylalanine or tryptophan, pointing to a likely read error. The chain employs TRBV11-2 and TRBJ1-2, with D perhaps matching TRBD1 (5 bases). Germline V gene lookup returns CDR1 SGHAT and CDR2 FQNNGV. V was pared by 4 bases and J by 5 bases, with 17 bases between. This CDR3 has 15 amino acids. CDR3 amino acids: CASSYPGSLMYGYTI. In nucleotides, the CDR3 is TGTGCCAGCAGCTATCCAGGGAGTTTAATGTATGGCTACACCATC.

To note about this clonotype: A much larger clone is a single base away; this may be a read error. The chain employs TRBV28 and TRBJ1-1, with 10 bases that match TRBD1. Germline CDR1 and CDR2: MDHEN and SYDVKM. The CDR3 totals 15 residues. In DNA form, the CDR3 reads TGTGCCAGAAGTTTCGGGGACAGGGGAATAACTGAAGCTTTCTTT. Protein: CARSFGDRGITEAFF.

The chain is built from TRBV2 and TRBJ1-1, with 8 bases matching TRBD1. Germline-derived CDR1 and CDR2 are SNHLY and FYNNEI. With V trimmed by 10 bases and J by 1 base, 8 bases remained unmatched. The CDR3 is made up of 14 amino acids. The CDR3 region is CAIGTGAGNTEAFF. The CDR3, as DNA: TGTGCCATCGGGACAGGCGCCGGGAACACTGAAGCTTTCTTT. The full variable domain, rest sourced from reference TRBV2 and TRBJ1-1, is EPEVTQTPSHQVTQMGQEVILRCVPISNHLYFYWYRQILGQKVEFLVSFYNNEISEKSEIFDDQFSVERPDGSNFTLKIRSTKLEDSAMYFCAIGTGAGNTEAFFGQGTRLTVV.

This clonotype has a count of ten or more. The chain has TRBV6-1 and TRBJ2-1; 10 nucleotides line up with TRBD2. The germline CDR1 and CDR2 sequences are MNHNS and SASEGT. The V gene end was trimmed by 6 bases and the J gene end by 0 bases; junction bases not matched to a gene: 5. The CDR3 runs to 16 residues. The CDR3 region has the DNA TGTGCCAGCAGCGGTAGCGGGAGGAACTCCTACAATGAGCAGTTCTTC. It is translated as CASSGSGRNSYNEQFF.

This sequence joins TRBV11-2 and TRBJ2-1, with unresolved D. Germline V lookup: CDR1 SGHAT, CDR2 FQNNGV. Trimming shortened V by 3 bases and J by 0 bases, and 6 bases separated the two germline ends. The CDR3 is 14 residues long. This CDR3 is CASSFVRSYNEQFF. CDR3 nucleotide sequence: TGTGCCAGCAGCTTTGTGCGCTCCTACAATGAGCAGTTCTTC.

The V and J genes are TRBV6-5 and TRBJ1-2, with D perhaps matching TRBD1 (5 bases). V lost 5 bases and J lost 3, with 10 bases in between. Per the germline V gene, CDR1 is MNHEY and CDR2 is SVGAGI. The CDR3 contains 13 residues. In nucleotides, the CDR3 is TGTGCCAGCAGTAAACAGGATCACTATGGCTACACCTTC. This sequence encodes CASSKQDHYGYTF.

Regarding this clonotype: A much larger clone lies a single base off, so this may be a read error. This sequence joins TRBV2 and TRBJ2-3; D might be TRBD2 (5 bases). Trimming shortened V by 8 bases and J by 2 bases, and 17 bases separated the two germline ends. This CDR3 is built from 15 residues. CDR1 and CDR2 (germline): SNHLY, FYNNEI. Here the CDR3 reads CASRLEGSVTDTQYF. Here the CDR3 DNA reads TGTGCCAGCCGATTAGAAGGGAGCGTCACAGATACGCAGTATTTT.

On this clonotype: One end of the junction is discordant with germline, which a read error may explain. The chain joins TRBV7-9 to TRBJ1-5, with 8 bases lining up with TRBD1. The CDR3 length is 15 residues. Germline V CDR1 and CDR2: SEHNR, FQNEAQ (reference sequence). The CDR3 here is CASSLGQVNNKPQHF. CDR3 in DNA: TGTGCCAGCAGCTTGGGACAGGTGAACAATAAGCCCCAGCATTTT.

V usage is TRBV19 and J usage is TRBJ2-5, with 7 positions matching TRBD1. The CDR3 has 16 residues. The V segment lost 5 bases and the J segment 4 bases; nucleotides outside the gene matches: 13. Germline values: CDR1 LNHDA, CDR2 SQIVND (reference sequence). CDR3 DNA: TGTGCCAGTAGTGGGTTGGGGACAGAGGTCGGAGAGACCCAGTACTTC. Amino acids: CASSGLGTEVGETQYF.

This rearrangement joins TRBV15 to TRBJ2-3; 9 bases map to TRBD2. The CDR3 is 16 amino acids. V shed 0 bases and J 14 bases; nucleotides not matched to a gene: 15. Germline CDR1 reads LNHNV; CDR2 reads YYDKDF (reference sequence). The CDR3 protein is CATSRDLAGASDTWYF. For the CDR3, the DNA is TGTGCCACCAGCAGAGATTTAGCGGGAGCTTCAGATACGTGGTATTTT.

This clonotype was counted once. Just one base apart from a much larger clone, this may be a read error. The J gene is TRBJ2-7, the V gene TRBV20-1; D unresolved. CDR1 and CDR2 (germline): DFQATT, SNEGSKA (reference sequence). CDR3 length: 14 amino acids. The CDR3 sequence is CSARSAASSYEKYF. For the CDR3, the DNA is TGCAGTGCTAGGTCTGCTGCGAGCTCCTACGAGAAGTACTTC.

The V call is TRBV20-1, the J call TRBJ2-1; D might be TRBD2 (6 bases). The CDR3 spans 16 residues. In germline, CDR1 is DFQATT, CDR2 SNEGSKA (reference sequence). The V gene lost 6 bases and the J gene lost 6 bases, with 24 bases spanning the gap. The DNA of the CDR3 is TGCAGTGCCCCGAGGGGACTTGCGGTAGTAGGCAATGAGCAGTTCTTC. It codes for CSAPRGLAVVGNEQFF.

A remark on this clonotype: The junction differs from germline at one of its ends, possibly a read error. This chain links TRBV6-2 or TRBV6-3 with TRBJ2-5, with unresolved D. The CDR3 loop spans 14 amino acids. In germline, CDR1 is MNHEY, CDR2 SVGEGT. The CDR3 protein is CASSYSAPPESQYF. CDR3 DNA: TGTGCCAGCAGTTACTCCGCCCCCCCAGAGAGCCAGTACTTC.

This clonotype was counted many times. The rearrangement links TRBV20-1 to TRBJ1-5; 7 bases are shared with TRBD1. Germline CDR1 and CDR2: DFQATT and SNEGSKA (reference sequence). The V segment lost 4 bases and the J segment 0 bases; nucleotides outside the gene matches: 12. CDR3 size: 17 residues. This CDR3 is CSATRQGPRDSNQPQHF. CDR3 bases: TGCAGTGCTACCAGACAGGGACCCCGAGATAGCAATCAGCCCCAGCATTTT.

Note on this clonotype: This may be a read error: a much more frequent sequence differs by one nucleotide. Because it lacks the conserved phenylalanine or tryptophan at the end, this CDR3 is likely a read error. This chain connects TRBV28 to TRBJ1-2, with 10 bases that match TRBD1. Per germline, CDR1 MDHEN and CDR2 SYDVKM. This CDR3 has 16 residues. The CDR3 here is CAISETTGTGESGYTL. The CDR3 DNA is TGTGCCATCAGTGAGACAACCGGGACAGGGGAATCGGGCTACACCTTA.

This clonotype was seen at least ten times. The genes are TRBV12-3 or TRBV12-4 and TRBJ2-3, with 7 bases fitting TRBD2. CDR3 length: 15 amino acids. With V trimmed by 7 bases and J by 2 bases, 9 bases remained unmatched. The DNA for the CDR3 is TGTGCCAGCACCCCCGCTAGCGGACCCACAGATACGCAGTATTTT. It encodes CASTPASGPTDTQYF.

The sample holds many counts of this clonotype. V is TRBV2 and J is TRBJ1-2; possible D gene TRBD1, 5 bases. Trimming cost V 4 bases and J 4 bases, with 7 bases left between them. Germline V gene sequence: CDR1 SNHLY, CDR2 FYNNEI. This CDR3 has 12 residues. The CDR3 nucleotides are TGTGCCAGCAGTGCTGGGGGCTATGGCTACACCTTC. Translation: CASSAGGYGYTF.

This clonotype was recorded many times. The chain links TRBV20-1 to TRBJ1-2, with a tentative D call TRBD1 (6 bases). Deletions cut 6 bases from V and 4 bases from J, with 12 bases between. The CDR3 totals 12 residues. Germline V gives CDR1 DFQATT, CDR2 SNEGSKA (reference sequence). The CDR3 region has the DNA TGCAGTGCAACCATGGACAGCTATGGCTACACCTTC. It encodes CSATMDSYGYTF.

A word on this clonotype: This sequence may be a read error, since a much larger clone differs from it by one base. The chain joins TRBV6-2 or TRBV6-3 to TRBJ2-3, with TRBD1 identical over 7 bases. CDR3 size: 14 residues. Looked up from germline, CDR1 is MNHEY and CDR2 is SVGEGT. Unmatched junction bases numbered 6, after V lost 6 bases and J lost 3 bases. CDR3 loop: CASSLDRATDTQYF. The CDR3 coding sequence is TGTGCCAGCAGCCTAGACAGGGCTACAGATACGCAGTATTTT.